These T cell receptor beta chains were read from a single sample in a study of T cell repertoires in cytomegalovirus infection. TCRdb itself ran the reads through MiXCR, one entry per CDR3 protein. Of 400,000 to 600,000 distinct CDR3 sequences in the sample, under 45% are singletons; the top ten hold 40% to 50%. For these receptors, no antigen is known. The sample was cultured PBMCs, taken from culture after CMV antigen stimulation. The receptors derive from a human donor in good health (CMV status not recorded). Some clones in this sample may be carry-over from other donors' samples. The CDR3 runs from the conserved cysteine through the conserved F or W. The D gene is left open where the match is weak. The size field is filled for only some rows; it gives once, few, many or a size class.

v_gene	abundance	d_gene	j_gene	CDR3aa	CDR3nt
TRBV4-1	.	TRBD1	TRBJ1-2	CASSLFLGTGDYGYTF	TGCGCCAGCAGCCTCTTCCTTGGGACAGGGGACTATGGCTACACCTTC
TRBV7-2	.	.	TRBJ2-3	CASSPTLGRSDTQYF	TGTGCCAGCAGCCCCACTTTGGGGAGATCAGATACGCAGTATTTT
TRBV5-1	.	.	TRBJ2-2	CASSLGAGPTGELFF	TGCGCCAGCAGCTTGGGGGCAGGGCCTACCGGGGAGCTGTTTTTT
TRBV24-1	.	.	TRBJ1-2	CATSDLPWDRYTF	TGTGCCACCAGTGATTTGCCCTGGGATCGCTACACCTTC
TRBV7-8	.	.	TRBJ1-4	CASSQLAEKLFF	TGTGCCAGCAGTCAATTAGCTGAAAAACTGTTTTTT
TRBV7-2	many	.	TRBJ1-4	CASSSYREKLFF	TGTGCCAGCAGCTCCTACCGGGAAAAACTGTTTTTT
TRBV11-1	few	.	TRBJ2-3	CASSPVVGGPDTQYF	TGTGCCAGCAGCCCGGTGGTAGGAGGGCCAGATACGCAGTATTTT
TRBV12-3/TRBV12-4	.	.	TRBJ1-1	CASSSGDSNMNTEAFF	TGTGCCAGCAGTTCAGGGGACTCAAACATGAACACTGAAGCTTTCTTT
TRBV5-1	.	TRBD1	TRBJ2-1	CASSVRDRGLNEQFF	TGCGCCAGCAGCGTCCGGGACAGGGGGTTGAATGAGCAGTTCTTC
TRBV6-1	.	.	TRBJ1-5	CASSEGNRPTNQPQHF	TGTGCCAGCAGTGAAGGCAACAGACCGACGAATCAGCCCCAGCATTTT
TRBV4-3	.	TRBD2	TRBJ2-3	CASSQVLLVLAGTDTQYF	TGCGCCAGCAGCCAAGTTCTGTTGGTACTAGCGGGCACAGATACGCAGTATTTT
TRBV7-8	.	.	TRBJ2-2	CASSFLAFSGELFF	TGTGCCAGCAGCTTTCTGGCATTCAGCGGGGAGCTGTTTTTT
TRBV10-3	few	TRBD1	TRBJ1-4	CAISESGQYNEKLFF	TGTGCCATCAGTGAGTCGGGACAGTATAATGAAAAACTGTTTTTT
TRBV20-1	.	.	TRBJ2-3	CSASTGGPTDTQYF	TGCAGTGCTAGTACGGGGGGCCCCACAGATACGCAGTATTTT
TRBV19	.	TRBD2	TRBJ2-1	CASSIGTSEGSIDEQFF	TGTGCCAGTAGTATAGGGACTAGCGAGGGTAGTATAGATGAGCAGTTCTTC
TRBV7-2	few	TRBD1	TRBJ2-7	CASSARTGGNEQYF	TGTGCCAGCAGCGCCCGGACAGGGGGCAACGAGCAGTACTTC
TRBV30	.	TRBD1	TRBJ2-4	CAWSPWDSLAKNIQYF	TGTGCCTGGAGTCCGTGGGACAGCCTGGCCAAAAACATTCAGTACTTC
TRBV4-1	.	TRBD2	TRBJ2-1	CASSLRFGGGYYNEQFF	TGCGCCAGCAGCCTTCGGTTTGGCGGGGGTTACTACAATGAGCAGTTCTTC
TRBV20-1	once	.	TRBJ2-1	CSAWENEQFF	TGCAGTGCTTGGGAGAATGAGCAGTTCTTC
TRBV9	.	TRBD1	TRBJ1-6	CASSGGQGWSPLHF	TGTGCCAGCAGCGGGGGACAGGGTTGGTCACCCCTCCACTTT
TRBV6-5	.	.	TRBJ2-3	CASGPPQDNTDTQYF	TGTGCCAGCGGTCCCCCCCAGGACAACACAGATACGCAGTATTTT
TRBV6-1	few	TRBD2	TRBJ2-3	CGTSGRNTDTQYF	TGCGGGACTAGCGGGCGGAACACAGATACGCAGTATTTT
TRBV4-1	.	.	TRBJ2-3	CASSQGLLRTDTQYF	TGCGCCAGCAGCCAAGGGTTACTTCGCACAGATACGCAGTATTTT
TRBV7-2	many	.	TRBJ1-2	CASSLNPDYSNYGYTF	TGTGCCAGCAGCTTAAATCCGGACTACTCTAACTATGGCTACACCTTC